The clone carrying this T cell receptor beta chain occurred many times. One entry per CDR3 protein, called by TCRdb with MiXCR from the 5' RACE reads. This table holds tens of thousands of distinct CDR3 sequences, 3.4% found once. These data originate in a study of T cells after yellow fever vaccination. Study results and caveats: In post-booster samples, most primary-vaccination clones reappeared (about 97% CD4, 88% CD8). A weaker secondary response peaked on day 5, the primary on day 15.

The receptor was derived from a man aged 18 to 29 who received the YFV17D yellow fever vaccine. The sample was PBMCs, either bulk or a sorted T-cell subset (CD4+, CD8+, memory, or dextramer-sorted; not recorded which), taken around 45 days after the first yellow fever vaccination.

DNA of the CDR3: TGTGCCAGCAGTTACTCGACGGGGCGCCACTATGGCTACACCTTC. It codes for CASSYSTGRHYGYTF. V gene TRBV6-5 combines with J gene TRBJ1-2, with a possible D match to TRBD1 (5 bases). The germline V gene has CDR1 MNHEY and CDR2 SVGAGI. The ends were cut back, 0 bases at V and 3 bases at J, with 11 bases in the middle. The CDR3 covers 15 residues.